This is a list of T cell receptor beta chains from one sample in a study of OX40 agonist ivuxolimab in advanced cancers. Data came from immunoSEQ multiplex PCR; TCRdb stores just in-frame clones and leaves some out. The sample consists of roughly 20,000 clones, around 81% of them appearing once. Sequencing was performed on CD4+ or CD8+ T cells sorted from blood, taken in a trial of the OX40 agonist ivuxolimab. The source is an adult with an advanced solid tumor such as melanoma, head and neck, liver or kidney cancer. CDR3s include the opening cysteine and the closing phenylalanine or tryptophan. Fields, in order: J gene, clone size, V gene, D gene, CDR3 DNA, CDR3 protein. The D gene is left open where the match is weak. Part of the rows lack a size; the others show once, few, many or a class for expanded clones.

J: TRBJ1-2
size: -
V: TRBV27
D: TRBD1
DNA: TGTGCCAGCAGTAGGAGGGGGGACAGCACTAGCGGCTACACCTTC
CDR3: CASSRRGDSTSGYTF

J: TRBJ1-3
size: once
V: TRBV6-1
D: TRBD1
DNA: TGTGCCGGGGGGACAGGGACCAGCTCTGGAAACACCATATATTTT
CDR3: CAGGTGTSSGNTIYF

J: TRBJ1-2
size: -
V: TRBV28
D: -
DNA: TGTGCCAGCACCCTCGGACAGATTGGCTACACCTTC
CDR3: CASTLGQIGYTF

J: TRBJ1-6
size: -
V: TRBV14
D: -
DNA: TGTGCCAGCAGCCAACCCGGAAATTCACCCCTCCACTTT
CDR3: CASSQPGNSPLHF

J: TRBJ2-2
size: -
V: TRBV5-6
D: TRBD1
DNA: TGTGCCAGCAGCTACAGGACAGGGGTTAACACCGGGGAGCTGTTTTTT
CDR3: CASSYRTGVNTGELFF

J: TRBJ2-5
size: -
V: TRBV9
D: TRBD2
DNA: TGTGCCAGCAGCGCTGGACTAGCGGGAGTTTGGGAGACCCAGTACTTC
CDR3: CASSAGLAGVWETQYF

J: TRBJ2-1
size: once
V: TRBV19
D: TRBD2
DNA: TGTGCCAGTAGGGGGACTAGCGGGTACAATGAGCAGTTCTTC
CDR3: CASRGTSGYNEQFF

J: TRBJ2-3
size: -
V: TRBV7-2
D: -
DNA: TGTGCCAGCAGCTTGAGAGGGTTACGCACAGATACGCAGTATTTT
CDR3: CASSLRGLRTDTQYF

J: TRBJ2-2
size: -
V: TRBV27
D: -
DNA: TGTGCCAGCAGTTTATCCCCCGGGACTTTCTACACCGGGGAGCTGTTTTTT
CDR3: CASSLSPGTFYTGELFF

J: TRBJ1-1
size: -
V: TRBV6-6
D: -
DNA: TGTGCCAGCAGTTACGCCAGGGCCACTGTTGAAGCTTTCTTT
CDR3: CASSYARATVEAFF

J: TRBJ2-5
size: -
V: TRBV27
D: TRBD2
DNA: TGTGCCAGCAGTCCGAGACTAGCTACCCAAGAGACCCAGTACTTC
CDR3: CASSPRLATQETQYF

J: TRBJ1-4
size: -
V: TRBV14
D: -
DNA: TGTGCCAGCAGCCAAGACCCCGGACACCTTGCAACTAATGAAAAACTGTTTTTT
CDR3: CASSQDPGHLATNEKLFF

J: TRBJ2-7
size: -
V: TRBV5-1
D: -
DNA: TGCGCCAGCAGGGCCGGGACGGGGGCCTACGAGCAGTACTTC
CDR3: CASRAGTGAYEQYF

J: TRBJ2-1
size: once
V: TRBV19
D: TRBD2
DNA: TGTGCCAGTAGTAGTTTGACTAGCCATGAGCAGTTCTTC
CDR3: CASSSLTSHEQFF

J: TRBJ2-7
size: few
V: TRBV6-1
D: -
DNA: TGTGCCAGCAGTGAAGCATGGGCAGGGTGGTACGAGCAGTACTTC
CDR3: CASSEAWAGWYEQYF

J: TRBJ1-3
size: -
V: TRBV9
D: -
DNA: TGTGCCAGCAGCGTTCGATCCAGCTCTGGAAACACCATATATTTT
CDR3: CASSVRSSSGNTIYF

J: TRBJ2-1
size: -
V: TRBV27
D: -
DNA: TGTGCCAGCAGTTTAAAGGGAAATGAGCAGTTCTTC
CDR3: CASSLKGNEQFF

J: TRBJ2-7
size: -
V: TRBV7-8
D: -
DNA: TGTGCCAGCAGCGGAAGGGATCCCTACGAGCAGTACTTC
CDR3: CASSGRDPYEQYF

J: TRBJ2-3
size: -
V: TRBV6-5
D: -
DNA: TGTGCCAGCAGTGATACCTGGGGAGATACGCAGTATTTT
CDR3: CASSDTWGDTQYF

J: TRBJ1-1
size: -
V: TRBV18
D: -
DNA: TGTGCCAGCTCACCACCGATGGGGGCCGGGACTGAAGCTTTCTTT
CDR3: CASSPPMGAGTEAFF

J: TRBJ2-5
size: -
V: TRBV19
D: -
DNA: TGTGCCAGTAGTATAGGAACACTGGGAGAGACCCAGTACTTC
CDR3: CASSIGTLGETQYF

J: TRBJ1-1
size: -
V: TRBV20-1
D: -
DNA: TGCAGTGCTAGGAACTCCCCGGGGGCTTTCTTT
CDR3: CSARNSPGAFF

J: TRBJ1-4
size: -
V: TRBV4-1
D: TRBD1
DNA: TGCGCCAGCAGCCAGACAGGGCTTAATGAAAAACTGTTTTTT
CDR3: CASSQTGLNEKLFF

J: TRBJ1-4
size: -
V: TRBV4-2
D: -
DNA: TGTGCCAGCAGCCAAGATCTCGGGACACAACAAACTGAAAAACTGTTTTTT
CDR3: CASSQDLGTQQTEKLFF

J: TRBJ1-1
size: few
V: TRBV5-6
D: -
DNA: TGTGCCAGCAGCTCATGGGCCCACGGGGGAGCTTTCTTT
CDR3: CASSSWAHGGAFF

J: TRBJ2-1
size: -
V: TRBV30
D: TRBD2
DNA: TGTGCCTGGATGGGACTAGCGGGAGGGTCTGAGCAGTTCTTC
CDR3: CAWMGLAGGSEQFF

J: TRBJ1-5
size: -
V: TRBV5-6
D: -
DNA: TGTGCCAGCAGCTTGGGGCGGGGGGAGCATCAGCCCCAGCATTTT
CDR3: CASSLGRGEHQPQHF

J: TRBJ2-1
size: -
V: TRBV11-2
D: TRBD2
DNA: TGTGCCAGCAGCGCCGGACTAGCGGGAAGGGGTGAGCAGTTCTTC
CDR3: CASSAGLAGRGEQFF

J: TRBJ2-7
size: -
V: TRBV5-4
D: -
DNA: TGTGCCAGCAGCCCCGGGTCTCAATACGAGCAGTACTTC
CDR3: CASSPGSQYEQYF

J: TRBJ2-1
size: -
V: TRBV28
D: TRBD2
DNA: TGTGCCAGCACCGTGCGGGGGGGCTACAATGAGCAGTTCTTC
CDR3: CASTVRGGYNEQFF

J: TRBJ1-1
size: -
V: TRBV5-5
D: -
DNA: TGTGCCAGCAGCTTGGGGCGGGGCACTGAAGCTTTCTTT
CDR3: CASSLGRGTEAFF

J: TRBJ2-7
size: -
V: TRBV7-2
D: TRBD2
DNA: TGTGCCAGCAGCTTAGGTAGCGGGCCCACCTACGAGCAGTACTTC
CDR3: CASSLGSGPTYEQYF

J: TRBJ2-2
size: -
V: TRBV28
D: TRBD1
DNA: TGTGCCAGCAGTTTATTTAAGGGACAGAGTCTTCCCGGGGAGCTGTTTTTT
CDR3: CASSLFKGQSLPGELFF

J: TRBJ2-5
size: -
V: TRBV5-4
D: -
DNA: TGTGCCAGCCGAAATAGCCCCCAAGAGACCCAGTACTTC
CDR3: CASRNSPQETQYF